This TCR beta chain was captured in a study of T cell responses to AZD1222 COVID-19 vaccine. Study summary: Samples with a second dose at about 4 or about 12 weeks were pooled together. General study findings and limits: Compared with day 0, the breadth and depth of the Spike-specific TCR repertoire rose significantly after two doses of AZD1222. Only a handful of AZD1222 recipients, roughly six in all, had baseline seropositivity. Sampled repertoires all dated from after the peak T cell response.

This clone was seen only once. The target antigen is unknown. Generated by immunoSEQ multiplex PCR, the TCRdb table keeps only in-frame clones and is missing some. The data show 90,000 to 120,000 clones, about 94% seen once. CDR1 is SGDLS and CDR2 is YYNGEE in the germline V gene. This CDR3 is built from 13 residues. Trimming stripped 4 bases from V and 8 bases from J, with 13 bases between. The sequencing used peripheral blood, collected on day 0 of AZD1222 vaccination. This TCR came from an adult in good health. The chain recombines TRBV9 with TRBJ2-4; TRBD2 might be the D (6 bases). CDR3 in amino acids: CASSWRGTDIQYF. The CDR3 DNA is TGTGCCAGCAGCTGGAGGGGTACGGACATTCAGTACTTC.